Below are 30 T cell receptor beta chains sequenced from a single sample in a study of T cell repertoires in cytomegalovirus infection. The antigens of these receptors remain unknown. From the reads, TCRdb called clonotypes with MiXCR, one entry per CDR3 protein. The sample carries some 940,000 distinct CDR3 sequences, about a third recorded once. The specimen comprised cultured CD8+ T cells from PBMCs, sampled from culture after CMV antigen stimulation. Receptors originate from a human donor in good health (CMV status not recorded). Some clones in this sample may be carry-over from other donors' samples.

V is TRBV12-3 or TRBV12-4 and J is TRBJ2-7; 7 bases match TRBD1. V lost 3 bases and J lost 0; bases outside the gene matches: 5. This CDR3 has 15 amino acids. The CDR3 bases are TGTGCCAGCAGTTTCCGGGACAGAAGCTCCTACGAGCAGTACTTC. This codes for CASSFRDRSSYEQYF.

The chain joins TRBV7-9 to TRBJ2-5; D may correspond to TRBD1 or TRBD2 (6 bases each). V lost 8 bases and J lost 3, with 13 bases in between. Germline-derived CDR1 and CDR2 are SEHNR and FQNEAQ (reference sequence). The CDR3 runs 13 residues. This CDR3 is CASEKGGEETQYF. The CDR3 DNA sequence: TGTGCCAGCGAAAAGGGGGGAGAAGAGACCCAGTACTTC.

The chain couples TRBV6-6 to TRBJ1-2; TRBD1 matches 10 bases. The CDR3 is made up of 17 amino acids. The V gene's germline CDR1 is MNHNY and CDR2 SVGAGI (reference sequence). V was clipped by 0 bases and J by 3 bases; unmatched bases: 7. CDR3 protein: CASSYSQKTGGDYGYTF. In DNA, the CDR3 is TGTGCCAGCAGTTACTCCCAAAAGACAGGGGGCGACTATGGCTACACCTTC.

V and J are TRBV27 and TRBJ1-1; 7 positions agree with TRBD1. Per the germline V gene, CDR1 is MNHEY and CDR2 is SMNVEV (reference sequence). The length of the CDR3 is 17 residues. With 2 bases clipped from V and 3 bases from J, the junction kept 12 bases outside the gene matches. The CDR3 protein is CASSLQQGVPSDTEAFF. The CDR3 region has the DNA TGTGCCAGCAGTTTACAGCAGGGGGTGCCGAGTGACACTGAAGCTTTCTTT.

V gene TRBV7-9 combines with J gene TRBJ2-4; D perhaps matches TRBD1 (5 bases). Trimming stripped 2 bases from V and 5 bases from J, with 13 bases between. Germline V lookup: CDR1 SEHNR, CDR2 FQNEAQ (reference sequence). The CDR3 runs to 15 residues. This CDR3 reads CASSLSRAPENIQYF. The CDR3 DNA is TGTGCCAGCAGCTTAAGCAGGGCTCCGGAAAACATTCAGTACTTC.

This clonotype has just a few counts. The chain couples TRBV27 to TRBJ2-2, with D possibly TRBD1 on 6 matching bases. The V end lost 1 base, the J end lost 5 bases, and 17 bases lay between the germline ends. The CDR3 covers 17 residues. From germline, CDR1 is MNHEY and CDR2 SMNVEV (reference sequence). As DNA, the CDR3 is TGTGCCAGCAGTTTATATCTCCCGGGGACACCAACCGGGGAGCTGTTTTTT. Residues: CASSLYLPGTPTGELFF.

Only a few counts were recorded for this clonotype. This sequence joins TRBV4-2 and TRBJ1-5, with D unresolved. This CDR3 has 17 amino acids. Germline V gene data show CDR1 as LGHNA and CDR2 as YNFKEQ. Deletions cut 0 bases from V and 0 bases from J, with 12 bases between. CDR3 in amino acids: CASSQDARAYSNQPQHF. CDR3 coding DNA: TGTGCCAGCAGCCAAGATGCGAGGGCTTATAGCAATCAGCCCCAGCATTTT.

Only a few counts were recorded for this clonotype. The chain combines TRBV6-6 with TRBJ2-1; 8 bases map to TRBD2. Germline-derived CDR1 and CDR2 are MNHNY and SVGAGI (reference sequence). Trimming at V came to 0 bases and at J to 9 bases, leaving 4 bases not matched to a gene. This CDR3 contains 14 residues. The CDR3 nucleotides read TGTGCCAGCAGTTACTCGAACAGCGGGGGTGAGCAGTTCTTC. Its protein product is CASSYSNSGGEQFF.

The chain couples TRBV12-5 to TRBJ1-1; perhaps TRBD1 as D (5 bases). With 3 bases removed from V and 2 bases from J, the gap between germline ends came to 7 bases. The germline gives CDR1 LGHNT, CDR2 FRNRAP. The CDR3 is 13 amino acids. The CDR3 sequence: CASGFGGNTEAFF. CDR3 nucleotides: TGTGCTAGTGGTTTTGGGGGTAACACTGAAGCTTTCTTT.

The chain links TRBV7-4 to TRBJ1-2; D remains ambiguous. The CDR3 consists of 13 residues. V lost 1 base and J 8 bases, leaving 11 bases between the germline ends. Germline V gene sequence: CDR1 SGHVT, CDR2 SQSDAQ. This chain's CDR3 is CASSLGGSWGYTF. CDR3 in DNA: TGTGCCAGCAGCTTAGGAGGGTCGTGGGGCTACACCTTC.

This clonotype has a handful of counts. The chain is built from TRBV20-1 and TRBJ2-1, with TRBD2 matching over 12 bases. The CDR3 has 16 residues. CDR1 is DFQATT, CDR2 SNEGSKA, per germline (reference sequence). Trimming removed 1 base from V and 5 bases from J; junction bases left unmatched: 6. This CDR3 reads CSARVAGLAGNNEQFF. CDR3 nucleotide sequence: TGCAGTGCTAGAGTTGCGGGACTAGCGGGTAACAATGAGCAGTTCTTC.

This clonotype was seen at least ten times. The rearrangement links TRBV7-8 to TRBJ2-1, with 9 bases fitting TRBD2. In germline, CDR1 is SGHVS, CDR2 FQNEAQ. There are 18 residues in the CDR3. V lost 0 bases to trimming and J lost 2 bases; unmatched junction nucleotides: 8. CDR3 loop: CASSLALASGAPYNEQFF. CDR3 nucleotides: TGTGCCAGCAGCTTAGCGCTGGCTAGCGGGGCCCCCTACAATGAGCAGTTCTTC. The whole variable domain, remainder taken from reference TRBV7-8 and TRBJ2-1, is GAGVSQSPRYKVAKRGQDVALRCDPISGHVSLFWYQQALGQGPEFLTYFQNEAQLDKSGLPSDRFFAERPEGSVSTLKIQRTQQEDSAVYLCASSLALASGAPYNEQFFGPGTRLTVL.

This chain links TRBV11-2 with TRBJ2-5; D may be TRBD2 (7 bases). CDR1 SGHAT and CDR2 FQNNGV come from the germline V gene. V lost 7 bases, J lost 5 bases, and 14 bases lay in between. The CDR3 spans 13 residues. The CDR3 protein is CASTLGGRETQYF. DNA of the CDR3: TGTGCCAGCACCTTGGGGGGGCGGGAGACCCAGTACTTC.

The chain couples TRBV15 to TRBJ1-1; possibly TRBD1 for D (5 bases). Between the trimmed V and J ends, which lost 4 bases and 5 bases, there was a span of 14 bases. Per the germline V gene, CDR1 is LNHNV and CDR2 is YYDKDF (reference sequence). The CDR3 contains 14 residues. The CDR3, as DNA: TGTGCCACCAGCACGCGGGACGTCGTGACTGAAGCTTTCTTT. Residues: CATSTRDVVTEAFF.

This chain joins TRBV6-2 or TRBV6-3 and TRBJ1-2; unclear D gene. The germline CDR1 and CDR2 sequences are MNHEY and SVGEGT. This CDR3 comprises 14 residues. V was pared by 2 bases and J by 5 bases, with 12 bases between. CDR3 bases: TGTGCCAGCAGTTACCCCGGGTTTGGGTATGGCTACACCTTC. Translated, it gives CASSYPGFGYGYTF.

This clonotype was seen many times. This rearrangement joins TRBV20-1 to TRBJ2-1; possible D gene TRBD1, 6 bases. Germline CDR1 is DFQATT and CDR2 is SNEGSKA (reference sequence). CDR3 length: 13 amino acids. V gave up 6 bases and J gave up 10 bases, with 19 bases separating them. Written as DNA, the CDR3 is TGCAGTGCCACAGAAGGGGGACGGACCGAGCAGTTCTTC. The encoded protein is CSATEGGRTEQFF.

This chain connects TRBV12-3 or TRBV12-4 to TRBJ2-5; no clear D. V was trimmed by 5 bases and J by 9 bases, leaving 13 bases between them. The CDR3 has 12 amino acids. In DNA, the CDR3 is TGTGCCAGCAGTCCTGACCCCCAGGCCCAGTACTTC. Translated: CASSPDPQAQYF.

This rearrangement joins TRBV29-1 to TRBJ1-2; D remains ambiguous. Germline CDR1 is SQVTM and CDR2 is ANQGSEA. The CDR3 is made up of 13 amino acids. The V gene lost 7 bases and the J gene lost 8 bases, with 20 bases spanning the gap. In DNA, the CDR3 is TGCAGCGCCCCGGGAGGAGAGGGAGGCGGCTACACCTTC. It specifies CSAPGGEGGGYTF. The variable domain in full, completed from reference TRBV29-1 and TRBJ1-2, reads SAVISQKPSRDICQRGTSLTIQCQVDSQVTMMFWYRQQPGQSLTLIATANQGSEATYESGFVIDKFPISRPNLTFSTLTVSNMSPEDSSIYLCSAPGGEGGGYTFGSGTRLTVV.

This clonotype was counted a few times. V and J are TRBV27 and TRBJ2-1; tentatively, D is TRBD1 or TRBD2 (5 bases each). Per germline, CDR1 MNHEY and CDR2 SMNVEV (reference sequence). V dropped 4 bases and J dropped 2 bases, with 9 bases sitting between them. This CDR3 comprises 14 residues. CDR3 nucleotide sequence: TGTGCCAGCAGTTGGGACGGCGCCTACAATGAGCAGTTCTTC. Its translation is CASSWDGAYNEQFF.

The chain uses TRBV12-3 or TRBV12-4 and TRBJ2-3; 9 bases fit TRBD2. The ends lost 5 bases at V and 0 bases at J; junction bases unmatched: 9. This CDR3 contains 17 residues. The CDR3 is CASSQKGLALSTDTQYF. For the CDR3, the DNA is TGTGCCAGCAGTCAGAAGGGACTAGCTTTAAGCACAGATACGCAGTATTTT.

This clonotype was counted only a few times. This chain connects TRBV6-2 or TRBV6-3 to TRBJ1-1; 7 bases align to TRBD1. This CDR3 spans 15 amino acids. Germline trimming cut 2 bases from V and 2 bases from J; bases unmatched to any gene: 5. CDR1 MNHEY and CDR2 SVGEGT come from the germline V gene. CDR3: CASSYPGQFNTEAFF. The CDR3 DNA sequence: TGTGCCAGCAGTTACCCGGGACAGTTTAACACTGAAGCTTTCTTT.

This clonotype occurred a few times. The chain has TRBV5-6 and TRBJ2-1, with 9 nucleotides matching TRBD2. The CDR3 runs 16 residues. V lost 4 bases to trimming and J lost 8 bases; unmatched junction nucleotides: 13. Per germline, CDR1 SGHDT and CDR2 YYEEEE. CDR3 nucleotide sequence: TGTGCCAGCAGCGAGGCCAGTAGCGGGGGAGCCGATGAGCAGTTCTTC. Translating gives CASSEASSGGADEQFF.

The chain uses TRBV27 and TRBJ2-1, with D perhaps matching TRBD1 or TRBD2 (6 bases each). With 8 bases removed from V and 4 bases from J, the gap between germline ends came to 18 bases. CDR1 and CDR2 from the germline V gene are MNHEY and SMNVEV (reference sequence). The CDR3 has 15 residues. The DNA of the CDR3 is TGTGCCAGCCGCCCCGACCGGGGGCGGTACAATGAGCAGTTCTTC. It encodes CASRPDRGRYNEQFF.

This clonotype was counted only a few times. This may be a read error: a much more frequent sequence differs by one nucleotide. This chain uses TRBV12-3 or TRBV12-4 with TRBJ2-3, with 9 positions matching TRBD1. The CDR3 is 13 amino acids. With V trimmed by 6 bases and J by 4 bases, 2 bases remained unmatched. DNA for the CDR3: TGTGCCAGCAGCTGGACAGGGGCAGATACGCAGTATTTT. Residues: CASSWTGADTQYF.

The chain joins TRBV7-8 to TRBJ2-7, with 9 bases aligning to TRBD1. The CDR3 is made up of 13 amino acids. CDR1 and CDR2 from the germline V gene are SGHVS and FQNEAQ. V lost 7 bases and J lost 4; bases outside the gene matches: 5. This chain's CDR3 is CASNPGQGYEQYV. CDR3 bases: TGTGCCAGCAACCCGGGACAGGGATACGAGCAGTACGTC.

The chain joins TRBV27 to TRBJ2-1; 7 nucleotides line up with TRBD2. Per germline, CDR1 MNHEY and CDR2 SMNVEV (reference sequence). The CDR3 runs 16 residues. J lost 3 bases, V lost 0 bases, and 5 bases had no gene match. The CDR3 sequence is CASSLSIAGDYNEQFF. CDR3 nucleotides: TGTGCCAGCAGTTTATCGATCGCGGGGGACTACAATGAGCAGTTCTTC.

The CDR3 protein is CAVYGWTGELFF. The DNA for the CDR3 is TGTGCCGTTTATGGGTGGACCGGGGAGCTGTTTTTT. The rearrangement joins TRBV10-3 to TRBJ2-2, with no clear D. With 11 bases removed from V and 5 bases from J, the gap between germline ends came to 12 bases. Germline-derived CDR1 and CDR2 are ENHRY and SYGVKD. This CDR3 contains 12 residues.

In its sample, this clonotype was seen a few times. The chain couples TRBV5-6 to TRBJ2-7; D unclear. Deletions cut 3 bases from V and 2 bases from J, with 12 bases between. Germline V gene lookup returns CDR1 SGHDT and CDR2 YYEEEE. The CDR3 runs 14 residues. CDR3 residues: CASSSYTSPYEQYV. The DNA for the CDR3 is TGTGCCAGCAGCTCCTACACGAGTCCCTACGAGCAGTACGTC.

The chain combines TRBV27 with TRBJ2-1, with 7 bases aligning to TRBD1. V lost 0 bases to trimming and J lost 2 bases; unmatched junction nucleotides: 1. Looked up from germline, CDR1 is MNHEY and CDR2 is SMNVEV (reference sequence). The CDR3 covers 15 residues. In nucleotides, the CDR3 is TGTGCCAGCAGTTTATCGGGACAGACCTACAATGAGCAGTTCTTC. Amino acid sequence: CASSLSGQTYNEQFF.

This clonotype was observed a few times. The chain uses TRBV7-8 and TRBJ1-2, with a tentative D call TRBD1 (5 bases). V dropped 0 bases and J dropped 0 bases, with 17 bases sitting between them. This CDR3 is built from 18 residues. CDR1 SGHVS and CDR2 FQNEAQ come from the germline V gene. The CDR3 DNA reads TGTGCCAGCAGCTTAGCGTATAGAGGGGCGCCAACTAACTATGGCTACACCTTC. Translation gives CASSLAYRGAPTNYGYTF. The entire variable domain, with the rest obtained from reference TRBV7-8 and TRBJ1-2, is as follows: GAGVSQSPRYKVAKRGQDVALRCDPISGHVSLFWYQQALGQGPEFLTYFQNEAQLDKSGLPSDRFFAERPEGSVSTLKIQRTQQEDSAVYLCASSLAYRGAPTNYGYTFGSGTRLTVV.